Below, 30 T cell receptor beta chains from the same sample are listed, as sequenced in a study of blood T cell repertoires in COVID-19 (dated by TCRdb to 2018 to 2020). Library preparation employed the immunoSEQ multiplex PCR assay. TCRdb obtained this table from immuneACCESS and retained in-frame rearrangements with V and J assigned. These tables miss some clones; where compared with another copy, unresolved V genes account for less than half of the shortfall, and the remainder is unexplained. Present in this sample are 250,000 to 350,000 clones, about 81% of which were seen just once. Of the sample, roughly 1.6% falls within the top ten clones. Sequenced material: peripheral blood. These receptors were taken from a human donor with COVID-19, enrolled during active disease. The donor label of this sample is uncertain.

Worth noting for this clone: Other DNA sequences of this sample code for an identical CDR3. The genes are TRBV28 and TRBJ1-5; TRBD1 is a possible D gene (6 bases). V was trimmed by 6 bases and J by 1 base, leaving 10 bases between them. The CDR3 has 14 residues. Germline CDR1 and CDR2: MDHEN and SYDVKM. The chain's CDR3 is CASSLGGSNQPQHF. For the CDR3, the DNA is TGTGCCAGCAGCCTAGGGGGAAGCAATCAGCCCCAGCATTTT.

DNA of the CDR3: TGTGCTAGCGTAATTGGGGGCTCCCCGGGTAATGAGCAGTTCTTC. Translation: CASVIGGSPGNEQFF. The chain employs TRBV19 and TRBJ2-1, with D possibly being TRBD1 (6 bases). The length of the CDR3 is 15 residues. Germline V CDR1 and CDR2: LNHDA, SQIVND (reference sequence).

This chain uses TRBV6-5 with TRBJ1-2; TRBD1 might be the D (5 bases). The CDR3 is made up of 14 amino acids. Germline V gene sequence: CDR1 MNHEY, CDR2 SVGAGI. Deletions cut 8 bases from V and 4 bases from J, with 17 bases between. The CDR3 nucleotides are TGTGCCAGCCTCCCCAGCCAGGGTGGCTATGGCTACACCTTC. As protein: CASLPSQGGYGYTF.

The chain links TRBV2 to TRBJ2-7, with D uncertain. CDR3 length equals 13 residues. In germline, CDR1 is SNHLY, CDR2 FYNNEI. Trimming removed 8 bases from V and 5 bases from J, with 16 bases in between. The CDR3 coding sequence is TGTGCCAGCGCCGATTACGAAGGAGACGAGCAGTACTTC. Translated, it gives CASADYEGDEQYF.

The chain has TRBV9 and TRBJ2-2; possibly TRBD2 for D (6 bases). The germline V gene has CDR1 SGDLS and CDR2 YYNGEE. The CDR3 extends over 16 amino acids. Deletions cut 1 base from V and 3 bases from J, with 13 bases between. The CDR3 DNA follows: TGTGCCAGCAGCGTATCGGGGGTGTGGGACACCGGGGAGCTGTTTTTT. Its protein product is CASSVSGVWDTGELFF.

The chain carries TRBV6-5 and TRBJ1-5, with 7 bases aligning to TRBD1. V was pared by 8 bases and J by 5 bases, with 6 bases of the junction left unmatched. The germline gives CDR1 MNHEY, CDR2 SVGAGI. This CDR3 region has 13 residues. Written as DNA, the CDR3 is TGTGCCAGCTCGGACAGGTTCGATCAGCCCCAGCATTTT. Translated: CASSDRFDQPQHF.

The CDR3 nucleotides are TGTGCCAGCAGGTGGCTAGCGGGGACCTACGAGCAGTACTTC. Its protein is CASRWLAGTYEQYF. The chain combines TRBV2 with TRBJ2-7; 9 bases fit TRBD2. The germline V gene has CDR1 SNHLY and CDR2 FYNNEI. CDR3 length: 14 residues. V was clipped by 6 bases and J by 2 bases; unmatched bases: 5.

V and J are TRBV19 and TRBJ2-5; weak D call: TRBD2 (5 bases). The V end lost 6 bases, the J end lost 5 bases, and 13 bases lay between the germline ends. CDR1 is LNHDA and CDR2 is SQIVND in the germline V gene (reference sequence). This CDR3 is 13 amino acids long. CDR3 region: CASRVNGVETQYF. For the CDR3, the DNA is TGTGCCAGTAGGGTGAACGGGGTTGAGACCCAGTACTTC.

V usage is TRBV15 and J usage is TRBJ2-3; 7 positions agree with TRBD2. The CDR3 sequence is 18 residues long. Trimming cost V 0 bases and J 2 bases; bases outside gene matches: 11. The germline V gene has CDR1 LNHNV and CDR2 YYDKDF (reference sequence). Here the CDR3 reads CATSRDRRLAENTDTQYF. CDR3 DNA sequence: TGTGCCACCAGCAGAGATCGTCGCCTAGCGGAGAACACAGATACGCAGTATTTT.

This sequence joins TRBV27 and TRBJ2-3; D call uncertain. The V end was cut by 6 bases, the J end by 2 bases, with 6 bases between. Germline assignment: CDR1 MNHEY and CDR2 SMNVEV (reference sequence). This CDR3 region has 12 residues. CDR3 nucleotide sequence: TGTGCCAGCAGCCTTCCCACAGATACGCAGTATTTT. Protein: CASSLPTDTQYF.

This chain connects TRBV6-2 or TRBV6-3 to TRBJ2-7; 13 nucleotides align to TRBD2. Germline-derived CDR1 and CDR2 are MNHEY and SVGEGT. Trimming at V came to 5 bases and at J to 5 bases, leaving 6 bases not matched to a gene. This CDR3 spans 15 amino acids. CDR3 sequence reads: CASSGLAGALDEQYF. The CDR3 DNA reads TGTGCCAGCAGTGGACTAGCGGGAGCGCTAGACGAGCAGTACTTC.

V gene TRBV5-1 combines with J gene TRBJ2-5; 8 bases match TRBD1. Germline CDR1 and CDR2: SGHRS and YFSETQ. The CDR3 length is 17 residues. V dropped 6 bases and J dropped 5; count of bases not matched to a gene: 18. In nucleotides, the CDR3 is TGCGCCAGCATGGACAGGGTGATGAGGGCATCCTCGGAGACCCAGTACTTC. Protein product: CASMDRVMRASSETQYF.

This chain links TRBV4-3 with TRBJ2-7; TRBD1 matches 10 bases. V dropped 3 bases and J dropped 2; count of bases not matched to a gene: 4. Germline V lookup: CDR1 LGHNA, CDR2 YSLEER. CDR3 size: 15 residues. CDR3 bases: TGCGCCAGCAGCCAGGGACAGGGGCCACCCTACGAGCAGTACTTC. This encodes CASSQGQGPPYEQYF.

The chain employs TRBV9 and TRBJ1-3, with 8 positions matching TRBD1. V lost 2 bases to trimming and J lost 0 bases; unmatched junction nucleotides: 7. Germline values: CDR1 SGDLS, CDR2 YYNGEE. This CDR3 is 17 amino acids long. CDR3 residues: CASSVSGGLSSGNTIYF. CDR3 nucleotide sequence: TGTGCCAGCAGCGTCTCAGGGGGCCTTAGCTCTGGAAACACCATATATTTT. Full variable domain (rest looked up from reference TRBV9 and TRBJ1-3): DSGVTQTPKHLITATGQRVTLRCSPRSGDLSVYWYQQSLDQGLQFLIQYYNGEERAKGNILERFSAQQFPDLHSELNLSSLELGDSALYFCASSVSGGLSSGNTIYFGEGSWLTVV.

This chain links TRBV7-8 with TRBJ1-4; 7 bases are a match to TRBD1. Germline-derived CDR1 and CDR2 are SGHVS and FQNEAQ. This CDR3 is built from 14 residues. The V and J ends lost 5 bases and 8 bases, in that order; junction bases with no gene match: 8. CDR3 sequence (DNA): TGTGCCAGCAGCCAACTGGGACAGCGCGAAAAACTGTTTTTT. Amino acids: CASSQLGQREKLFF.

V usage is TRBV3-1 (or the pseudogene TRBV3-2) and J usage is TRBJ2-7; tentatively, D is TRBD1 (5 bases). The V and J ends lost 0 bases and 3 bases respectively, with 12 bases between them. Germline CDR1 LGHDT, CDR2 YNNKEL (reference sequence). This CDR3 contains 15 residues. CDR3 amino acids: CASSQDQGSYYEQYF. DNA for the CDR3: TGTGCCAGCAGCCAAGATCAGGGCAGCTACTACGAGCAGTACTTC.

The V call is TRBV5-1, the J call TRBJ2-2; D is ambiguous. CDR1 SGHRS and CDR2 YFSETQ come from the germline V gene. CDR3 length: 16 residues. V was trimmed by 0 bases and J by 0 bases, leaving 9 bases between them. CDR3 in DNA: TGCGCCAGCAGCTTGGACGGGTATGCGAACACCGGGGAGCTGTTTTTT. Encoded protein: CASSLDGYANTGELFF.

The rearrangement uses TRBV3-1 (or the pseudogene TRBV3-2) and TRBJ1-1; no clear D gene. This CDR3 is built from 14 residues. The germline V gene encodes CDR1 LGHDT and CDR2 YNNKEL (reference sequence). V lost 0 bases, J lost 4 bases, and 9 bases lay in between. CDR3: CASSQDLGSTEAFF. In nucleotides, the CDR3 is TGTGCCAGCAGCCAAGATCTTGGGAGCACTGAAGCTTTCTTT.

This clone was counted a single time. The rearrangement links TRBV7-9 to TRBJ2-7; the match to TRBD2 covers 13 bases. The CDR3 has 19 amino acids. J gave up 4 bases and V 0 bases, and 12 bases lay outside the gene matches. Germline V gene data show CDR1 as SEHNR and CDR2 as FQNEAQ (reference sequence). In DNA form, the CDR3 reads TGTGCCAGCAGCTTAGCAATATACGCCGGGACTAGCGGGATATACGAGCAGTACTTC. This gives the protein CASSLAIYAGTSGIYEQYF.

The V call is TRBV7-9, the J call TRBJ2-6; the D gene is possibly TRBD1 (5 bases). The CDR3 runs to 16 residues. CDR1 and CDR2 from the germline V gene are SEHNR and FQNEAQ (reference sequence). The V gene lost 7 bases and the J gene lost 2 bases, with 15 bases spanning the gap. CDR3 region: CASTQDTLTGANVLTF. The CDR3 region has the DNA TGTGCCAGCACCCAGGACACCCTGACTGGGGCCAACGTCCTGACTTTC.

The chain combines TRBV3-1 (or the pseudogene TRBV3-2) with TRBJ2-7; TRBD1 matches at 10 bases. This CDR3 comprises 15 residues. The V gene's germline CDR1 is LGHDT and CDR2 YNNKEL (reference sequence). The V gene end was trimmed by 4 bases and the J gene end by 2 bases; junction bases not matched to a gene: 5. The chain's CDR3 is CASSPPGTGAYEQYF. CDR3 bases: TGTGCCAGCAGCCCCCCCGGGACAGGGGCCTACGAGCAGTACTTC.

This sequence joins TRBV19 and TRBJ1-6; D is unresolved. Trimming took off 6 bases at V and 6 bases at J, with 9 bases between the two ends. The germline CDR1 and CDR2 sequences are LNHDA and SQIVND (reference sequence). The CDR3 has 13 amino acids. The CDR3 loop reads CASSETPNSPLHF. The DNA of the CDR3 is TGTGCCAGTAGCGAGACACCTAATTCACCCCTCCACTTT.

This clone was observed a handful of times. The V call is TRBV7-2, the J call TRBJ1-2, with 8 bases fitting TRBD1. The CDR3 spans 15 residues. Germline V lookup: CDR1 SGHTA, CDR2 FQGNSA. With V trimmed by 5 bases and J by 4 bases, 9 bases remained unmatched. The CDR3 bases are TGTGCCAGCAGCAACAACAGGGGGTATCGCTATGGCTACACCTTC. Protein sequence: CASSNNRGYRYGYTF.

This clone was observed a single time. The CDR3 here is CASSFAGGSSTDTQYF. The CDR3 region has the DNA TGTGCCAGCAGCTTTGCGGGGGGGTCTAGCACAGATACGCAGTATTTT. V is TRBV11-2 and J is TRBJ2-3; TRBD2 aligns across 9 bases. Per the germline V gene, CDR1 is SGHAT and CDR2 is FQNNGV. Trimming removed 3 bases from V and 0 bases from J; junction bases left unmatched: 4. The CDR3 spans 16 residues. Based on the CDR3 plus reference TRBV11-2 and TRBJ2-3, the full variable domain is EAGVAQSPRYKIIEKRQSVAFWCNPISGHATLYWYQQILGQGPKLLIQFQNNGVVDDSQLPKDRFSAERLKGVDSTLKIQPAKLEDSAVYLCASSFAGGSSTDTQYFGPGTRLTVL.

The sample holds a few counts of this clone. This chain connects TRBV4-3 to TRBJ2-7; D perhaps matches TRBD1 (5 bases). The length of the CDR3 is 18 residues. V was cut by 4 bases and J by 0 bases, with 22 bases left in between. Germline V gene sequence: CDR1 LGHNA, CDR2 YSLEER. Here the CDR3 reads CASSRPTQNRPSSYEQYF. Here the CDR3 DNA reads TGCGCCAGCAGCCGTCCTACCCAGAACAGGCCGAGCTCCTACGAGCAGTACTTC.

This rearrangement joins TRBV27 to TRBJ2-2; D unclear. Trimming shortened V by 4 bases and J by 4 bases, and 7 bases separated the two germline ends. This CDR3 is built from 13 residues. From germline, CDR1 is MNHEY and CDR2 SMNVEV (reference sequence). The CDR3 here is CASSSPLTGELFF. CDR3 bases: TGTGCCAGCAGTTCCCCCCTCACCGGGGAGCTGTTTTTT.

The chain carries TRBV2 and TRBJ2-5; TRBD1 matches 7 bases. Looked up from germline, CDR1 is SNHLY and CDR2 is FYNNEI. The J segment lost 3 bases and the V segment lost 9 bases, leaving 1 base of the junction unmatched. The CDR3 contains 11 residues. The chain's CDR3 is CASQGEETQYF. In DNA form, the CDR3 reads TGTGCCAGTCAGGGGGAAGAGACCCAGTACTTC.

Only one count was recorded for this clone. V is TRBV7-9 and J is TRBJ2-2; 12 positions agree with TRBD2. The CDR3 sequence is 16 residues long. Germline CDR1 SEHNR, CDR2 FQNEAQ (reference sequence). V lost 4 bases and J lost 4; bases outside the gene matches: 4. The CDR3, as DNA: TGTGCCAGCAGCTCCTCTAGCGGGAGGGCCACCGGGGAGCTGTTTTTT. Amino acid sequence: CASSSSSGRATGELFF.

A single count supports this clone. The chain joins TRBV18 to TRBJ1-5; weak D call: TRBD1 (5 bases). The V end was cut by 3 bases, the J end by 0 bases, with 12 bases between. CDR3 length: 16 amino acids. From germline, CDR1 is KGHSH and CDR2 LQKENI. Here the CDR3 reads CASSPSGEYSNQPQHF. CDR3 in DNA: TGTGCCAGCTCACCCTCGGGGGAATATAGCAATCAGCCCCAGCATTTT. Combining the CDR3 with reference TRBV18 and TRBJ1-5 gives the whole variable domain NAGVMQNPRHLVRRRGQEARLRCSPMKGHSHVYWYRQLPEEGLKFMVYLQKENIIDESGMPKERFSAEFPKEGPSILRIQQVVRGDSAAYFCASSPSGEYSNQPQHFGDGTRLSIL.

V gene TRBV7-9 combines with J gene TRBJ1-2; perhaps TRBD1 as D (5 bases). Trimming shortened V by 5 bases and J by 8 bases, and 18 bases separated the two germline ends. The germline V gene encodes CDR1 SEHNR and CDR2 FQNEAQ (reference sequence). The CDR3 is 14 residues long. The CDR3 bases are TGTGCCAGCAGCAATCCCACAGGATCTTACGGCTACACCTTC. Translated, it gives CASSNPTGSYGYTF.